This T cell receptor beta chain was identified during a study of T cell changes during pregnancy in multiple sclerosis. Repertoires were generated with immunoSEQ multiplex PCR, while TCRdb's copy carries only in-frame clones and drops some. The sample lists about 100,000 clones, 85% to 95% occurring once. Germline values: CDR1 MNHEY, CDR2 SMNVEV (reference sequence). V shed 2 bases and J shed 0 bases, with 5 bases lying between them. The CDR3 extends over 14 amino acids. This chain joins TRBV27 and TRBJ2-1; D unclear. The sequences come from peripheral blood, collected before pregnancy. The receptor was derived from a female donor with multiple sclerosis, enrolled in a pregnancy study. The CDR3 loop reads CASSLAPSYNEQFF. The CDR3 nucleotides read TGTGCCAGCAGTTTAGCGCCCTCCTACAATGAGCAGTTCTTC.